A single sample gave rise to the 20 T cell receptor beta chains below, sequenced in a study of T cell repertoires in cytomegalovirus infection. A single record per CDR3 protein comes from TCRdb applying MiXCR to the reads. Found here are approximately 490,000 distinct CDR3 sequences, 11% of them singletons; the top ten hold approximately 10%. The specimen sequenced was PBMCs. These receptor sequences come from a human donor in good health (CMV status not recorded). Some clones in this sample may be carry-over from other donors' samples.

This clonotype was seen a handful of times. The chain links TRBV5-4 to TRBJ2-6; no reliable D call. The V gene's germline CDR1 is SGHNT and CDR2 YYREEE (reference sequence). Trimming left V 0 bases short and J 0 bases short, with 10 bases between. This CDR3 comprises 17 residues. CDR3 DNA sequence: TGTGCCAGCAGCTTGGCCATTAGCCCCTCTGGGGCCAACGTCCTGACTTTC. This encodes CASSLAISPSGANVLTF.

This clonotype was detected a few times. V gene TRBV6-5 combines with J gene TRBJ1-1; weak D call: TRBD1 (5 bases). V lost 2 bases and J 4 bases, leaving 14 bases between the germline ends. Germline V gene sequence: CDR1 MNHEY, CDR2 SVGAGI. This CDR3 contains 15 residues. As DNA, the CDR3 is TGTGCCAGCAGTTACGGGGGTCCAAGGCTCACTGAAGCTTTCTTT. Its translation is CASSYGGPRLTEAFF.

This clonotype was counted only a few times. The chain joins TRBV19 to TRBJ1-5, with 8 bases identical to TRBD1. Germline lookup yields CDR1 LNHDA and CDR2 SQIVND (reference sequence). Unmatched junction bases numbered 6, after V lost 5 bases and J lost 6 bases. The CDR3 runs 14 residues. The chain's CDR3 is CASSSGQGGQPQHF. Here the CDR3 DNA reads TGTGCCAGTAGTTCCGGACAGGGCGGTCAGCCCCAGCATTTT. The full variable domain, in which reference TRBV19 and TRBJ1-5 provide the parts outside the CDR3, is DGGITQSPKYLFRKEGQNVTLSCEQNLNHDAMYWYRQDPGQGLRLIYYSQIVNDFQKGDIAEGYSVSREKKESFPLTVTSAQKNPTAFYLCASSSGQGGQPQHFGDGTRLSIL.

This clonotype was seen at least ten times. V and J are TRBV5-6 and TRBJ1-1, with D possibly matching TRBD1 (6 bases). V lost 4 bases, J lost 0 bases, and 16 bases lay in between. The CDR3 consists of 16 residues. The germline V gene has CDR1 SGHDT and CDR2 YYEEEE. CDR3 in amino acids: CASSARWDNMNTEAFF. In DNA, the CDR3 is TGTGCCAGCAGCGCCCGCTGGGACAATATGAACACTGAAGCTTTCTTT.

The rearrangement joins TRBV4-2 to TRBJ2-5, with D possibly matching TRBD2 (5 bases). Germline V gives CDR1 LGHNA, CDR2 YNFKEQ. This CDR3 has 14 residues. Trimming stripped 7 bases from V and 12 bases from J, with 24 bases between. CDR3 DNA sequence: TGTGCCAGCAACCCCTCGGCGATTAGCGCCCCGGAGTACTTC. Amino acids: CASNPSAISAPEYF.

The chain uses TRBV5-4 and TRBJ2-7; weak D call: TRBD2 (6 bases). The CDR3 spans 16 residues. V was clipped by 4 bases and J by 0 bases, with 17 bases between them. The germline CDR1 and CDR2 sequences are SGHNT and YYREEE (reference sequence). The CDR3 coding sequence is TGTGCCAGCAGCGCCTCCTCTAGCGCGAGCTCCTACGAGCAGTACTTC. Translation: CASSASSSASSYEQYF.

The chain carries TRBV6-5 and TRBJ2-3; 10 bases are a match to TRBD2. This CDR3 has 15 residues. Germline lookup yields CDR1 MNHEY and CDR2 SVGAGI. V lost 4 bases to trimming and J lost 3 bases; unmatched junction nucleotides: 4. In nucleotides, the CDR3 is TGTGCCAGCAGTTTCAGCGGGAGGGCGACAGATACGCAGTATTTT. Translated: CASSFSGRATDTQYF.

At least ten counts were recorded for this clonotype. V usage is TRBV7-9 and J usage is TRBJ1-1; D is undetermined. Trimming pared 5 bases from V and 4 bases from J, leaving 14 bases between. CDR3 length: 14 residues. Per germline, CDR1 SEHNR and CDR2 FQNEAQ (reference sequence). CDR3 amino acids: CASSVSSWSTEAFF. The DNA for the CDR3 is TGTGCCAGCAGCGTAAGTAGTTGGAGCACTGAAGCTTTCTTT.

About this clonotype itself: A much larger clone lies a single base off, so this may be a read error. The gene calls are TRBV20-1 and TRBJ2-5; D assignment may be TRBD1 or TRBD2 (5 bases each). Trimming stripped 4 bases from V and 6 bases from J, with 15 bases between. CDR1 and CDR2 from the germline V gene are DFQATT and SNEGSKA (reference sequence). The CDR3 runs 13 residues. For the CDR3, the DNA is TGCAGTGCTAATATGGGACCCGAAAAGACCCAGTACTTC. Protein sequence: CSANMGPEKTQYF.

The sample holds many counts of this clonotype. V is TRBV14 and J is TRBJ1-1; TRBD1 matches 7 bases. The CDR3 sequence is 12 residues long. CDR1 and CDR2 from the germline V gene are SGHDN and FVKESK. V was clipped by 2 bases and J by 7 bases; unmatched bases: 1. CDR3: CASSQWTGEAFF. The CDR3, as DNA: TGTGCCAGCAGCCAATGGACAGGTGAAGCTTTCTTT.

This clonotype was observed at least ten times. The CDR3 region is CASSQGSSSGSSETQYF. The CDR3 DNA reads as TGTGCCAGCAGCCAGGGCTCTAGCTCGGGGAGTTCAGAGACCCAGTACTTC. The V call is TRBV6-5, the J call TRBJ2-5, with D possibly being TRBD1 or TRBD2 (5 bases each). CDR3 length: 17 residues. Germline loops: CDR1 MNHEY, CDR2 SVGAGI. Trimming took off 6 bases at V and 4 bases at J, with 24 bases between the two ends.

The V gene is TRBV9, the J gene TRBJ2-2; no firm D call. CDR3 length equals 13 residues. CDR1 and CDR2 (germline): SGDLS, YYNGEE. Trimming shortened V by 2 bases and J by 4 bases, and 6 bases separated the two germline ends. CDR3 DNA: TGTGCCAGCAGCGTCCGGAGCACCGGGGAGCTGTTTTTT. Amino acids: CASSVRSTGELFF.

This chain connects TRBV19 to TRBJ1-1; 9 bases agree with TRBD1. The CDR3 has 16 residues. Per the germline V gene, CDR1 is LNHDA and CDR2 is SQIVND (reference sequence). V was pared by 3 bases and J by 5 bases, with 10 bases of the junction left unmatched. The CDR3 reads CASSIEGTGRRTEAFF. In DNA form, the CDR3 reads TGTGCCAGTAGTATCGAAGGGACAGGGCGGAGAACTGAAGCTTTCTTT. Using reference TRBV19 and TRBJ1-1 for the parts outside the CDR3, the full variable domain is DGGITQSPKYLFRKEGQNVTLSCEQNLNHDAMYWYRQDPGQGLRLIYYSQIVNDFQKGDIAEGYSVSREKKESFPLTVTSAQKNPTAFYLCASSIEGTGRRTEAFFGQGTRLTVV.

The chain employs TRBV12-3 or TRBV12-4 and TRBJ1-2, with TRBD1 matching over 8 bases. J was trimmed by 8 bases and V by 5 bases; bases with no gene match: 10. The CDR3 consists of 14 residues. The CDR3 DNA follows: TGTGCCAGCAGTGACGGACAGGGCGTGGGCGGCTACACCTTC. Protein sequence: CASSDGQGVGGYTF.

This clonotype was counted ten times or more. In DNA form, the CDR3 reads TGTGCCAGCAGTGAACCCCCCGGACAGGGGAATGAAAAACTGTTTTTT. Translation gives CASSEPPGQGNEKLFF. The V call is TRBV25-1, the J call TRBJ1-4; 9 positions agree with TRBD1. Trimming took 2 bases from V and 5 from J; bases not matched to a gene: 6. The germline gives CDR1 MGHDK, CDR2 SYGVNS. CDR3 length equals 16 residues.

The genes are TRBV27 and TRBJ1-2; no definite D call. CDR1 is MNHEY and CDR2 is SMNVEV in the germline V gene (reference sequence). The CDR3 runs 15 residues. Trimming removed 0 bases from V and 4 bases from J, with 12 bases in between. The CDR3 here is CASSLSETSGYGYTF. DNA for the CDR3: TGTGCCAGCAGTTTATCAGAGACGTCAGGCTATGGCTACACCTTC.

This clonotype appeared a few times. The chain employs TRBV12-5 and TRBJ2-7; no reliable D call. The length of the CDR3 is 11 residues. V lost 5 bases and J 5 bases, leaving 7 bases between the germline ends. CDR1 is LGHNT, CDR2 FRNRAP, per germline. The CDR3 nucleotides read TGTGCTAGTGGTCCCGGACACGAGCAGTACTTC. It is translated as CASGPGHEQYF.

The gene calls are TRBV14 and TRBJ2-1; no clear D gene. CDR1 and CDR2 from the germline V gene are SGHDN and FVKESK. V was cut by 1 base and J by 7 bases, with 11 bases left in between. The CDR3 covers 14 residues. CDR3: CASSQGWGGNEQFF. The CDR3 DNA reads TGTGCCAGCAGCCAAGGGTGGGGTGGGAATGAGCAGTTCTTC.

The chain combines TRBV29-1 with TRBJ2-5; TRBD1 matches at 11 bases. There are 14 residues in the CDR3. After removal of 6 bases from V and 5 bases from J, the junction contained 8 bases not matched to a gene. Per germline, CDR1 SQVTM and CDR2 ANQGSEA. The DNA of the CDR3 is TGCAGCGTGGGGACAGGGGGGATTATTGAGACCCAGTACTTC. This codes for CSVGTGGIIETQYF.

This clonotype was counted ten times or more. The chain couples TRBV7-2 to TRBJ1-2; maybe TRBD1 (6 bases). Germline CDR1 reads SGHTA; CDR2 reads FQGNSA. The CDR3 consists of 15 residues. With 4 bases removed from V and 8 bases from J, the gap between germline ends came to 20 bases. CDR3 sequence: CASSSEGGLAVGYTF. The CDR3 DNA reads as TGTGCCAGCAGCTCCGAGGGGGGGCTTGCTGTAGGCTACACCTTC.